The entry below gives a single T cell receptor beta chain sequence along with its context. The data were taken from a study of blood T cell repertoires in COVID-19. Repertoires were generated with immunoSEQ multiplex PCR, while TCRdb's copy carries only in-frame clones and drops some. The sample carries 130,000 to 150,000 clones, around 91% recorded once. The trim removed 7 bases at V and 4 bases at J, leaving 9 bases unmatched. The germline V gene has CDR1 MNHEY and CDR2 SVGAGI. The CDR3 is 15 amino acids. Sequenced material: peripheral blood. The receptor was derived from a woman aged 55-70 years with active COVID-19. V is TRBV6-5 and J is TRBJ1-5; 8 positions agree with TRBD1. CDR3 nucleotides: TGTGCCAGCAATCCCGGGACAGGCTGGAATCAGCCCCAGCATTTT. It is translated as CASNPGTGWNQPQHF.